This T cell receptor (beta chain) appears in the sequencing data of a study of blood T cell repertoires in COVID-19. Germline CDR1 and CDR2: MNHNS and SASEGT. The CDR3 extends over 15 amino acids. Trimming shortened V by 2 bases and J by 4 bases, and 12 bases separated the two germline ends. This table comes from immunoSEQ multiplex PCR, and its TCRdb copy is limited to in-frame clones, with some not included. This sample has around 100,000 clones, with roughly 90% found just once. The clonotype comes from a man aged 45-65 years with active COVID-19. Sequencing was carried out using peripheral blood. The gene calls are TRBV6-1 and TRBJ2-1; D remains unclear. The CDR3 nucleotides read TGTGCCAGCAGTGAACAAGTGGCGGAATACAATGAGCAGTTCTTC. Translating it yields CASSEQVAEYNEQFF.